The sequence of this T cell receptor beta chain was determined in a study of shared clonotypes between healthy human individuals. Study-level points and caveats: Represented genetic and exposure-history diversity was restricted by having few donors. Non-shared clonotypes were found to have lower generation probabilities than the clonotypes that were shared by all four of the sorted-subset donors. Among a few donors, approximately 5% of naive CD4 clonotypes were found in common.

The germline V gene has CDR1 SEHNR and CDR2 FQNEAQ (reference sequence). The CDR3 has 16 amino acids. V was pared by 5 bases and J by 1 base, with 5 bases of the junction left unmatched. Repertoires were generated with immunoSEQ multiplex PCR, while TCRdb's copy carries only in-frame clones and drops some. The repertoire consists of some 2,400,000 clones, with approximately 96% occurring once and the leading ten covering roughly 0.13%. In the case of this clone: The antigen remains unidentified.

Donors included only healthy HIV-negative adults lacking recent acute infections or vaccinations. This sequence was found in a man aged 18 to 30 in good health. Sequences were obtained from naive CD4+ T cells sorted from blood. Subset in this sample: CD45RA+ positively selected. The gene calls are TRBV7-9 and TRBJ1-3, with 10 bases aligning to TRBD1. The CDR3 region is CASSGTGEGSGNTIYF. As DNA, the CDR3 is TGTGCCAGCAGCGGGACAGGGGAGGGATCTGGAAACACCATATATTTT.